This passage covers 18 T cell receptor beta chains from one sample sequenced in a study of T-cell reconstitution after alpha-beta-depleted transplantation in children (dated by TCRdb to the mid-2010s). Libraries were constructed by PCR. The data were produced on an Illumina HiSeq 2500. To normalize quantification of the TCRbeta repertoire, the TCR libraries were built with molecular barcoding that relied on unique molecular identifiers. The public reads were quality trimmed at Q25 with fastp and then assembled into clones with MiXCR by TCRdb, keeping productive beta chains. Rows matching on CDR3 protein sequence are summarized as one entry with the most common DNA and genes. The sample table holds 230,000 or so distinct CDR3 sequences, of which 9.5% to 15% were seen once. In total, the top ten clones hold about 2.4% of the sample. The sample here was PBMCs from the stem cell graft donor, taken from the stem cell graft. These receptors came from a human donor who donated a stem cell graft to a child with acute lymphoblastic leukemia.

At least ten counts were recorded for this clonotype. This sequence joins TRBV12-3 or TRBV12-4 and TRBJ1-5; 7 nucleotides match TRBD1. The V and J ends lost 5 bases and 4 bases, in that order; junction bases with no gene match: 2. CDR3 length: 13 amino acids. CDR3 amino acids: CASSKQGNQPQHF. The CDR3 DNA sequence: TGTGCCAGCAGTAAACAGGGGAATCAGCCCCAGCATTTT.

This clonotype was recorded at least ten times. This rearrangement joins TRBV20-1 to TRBJ2-3; D may be TRBD2 (5 bases). Germline-derived CDR1 and CDR2 are DFQATT and SNEGSKA (reference sequence). Trimming shortened V by 6 bases and J by 0 bases, and 16 bases separated the two germline ends. The CDR3 covers 15 residues. The CDR3, as DNA: TGCAGTGCCCAGGAGCGGAGTCCTAGCACAGATACGCAGTATTTT. Its translation: CSAQERSPSTDTQYF.

This clonotype was found many times. The CDR3 nucleotides are TGCAGCGTTGAATCCCGGGGGCGCGTAGCCGGGGAGCTGTTTTTT. Its translation: CSVESRGRVAGELFF. The J gene is TRBJ2-2, the V gene TRBV29-1; D is perhaps TRBD1 or TRBD2 (6 bases each). V lost 2 bases to trimming and J lost 6 bases, with 16 bases between them. Per the germline V gene, CDR1 is SQVTM and CDR2 is ANQGSEA. This CDR3 spans 15 amino acids.

This chain joins TRBV7-2 and TRBJ2-7; D may be TRBD2 (6 bases). The CDR3 totals 15 residues. Trimming removed 5 bases from V and 3 bases from J, with 17 bases in between. CDR1 and CDR2 from the germline V gene are SGHTA and FQGNSA. CDR3 sequence (DNA): TGTGCCAGCAGCCCCGGGGGTGAGCCATTCTACGAGCAGTACTTC. Residues: CASSPGGEPFYEQYF.

Remarks on this clonotype: This could be a read error, since a much larger clone is one nucleotide away. The chain joins TRBV7-9 to TRBJ1-1; weak D call: TRBD1 (5 bases). The CDR3 length is 15 residues. V lost 3 bases, J lost 4 bases, and 15 bases lay in between. Per germline, CDR1 SEHNR and CDR2 FQNEAQ (reference sequence). Here the CDR3 reads CASSFPGRTTTEAFF. The CDR3 nucleotides read TGTGCCAGCAGCTTTCCGGGACGGACGACCACTGAAGCTTTCTTT.

This chain joins TRBV18 and TRBJ1-1; D gene unclear. The CDR3 consists of 13 residues. The germline V and J ends were trimmed by 1 base and 7 bases, with 10 bases remaining between them. The V gene's germline CDR1 is KGHSH and CDR2 LQKENI. The CDR3 DNA is TGTGCCAGCTCACCACTTTTCGTCAGTGAAGCTTTCTTT. Encoded protein: CASSPLFVSEAFF.

This clonotype was seen at least ten times. This sequence joins TRBV29-1 and TRBJ2-7, with 7 bases matching TRBD2. The CDR3 runs 11 residues. The germline V gene has CDR1 SQVTM and CDR2 ANQGSEA. V trimming: 7 bases; J trimming: 5 bases; junction bases outside the gene matches: 5. In DNA, the CDR3 is TGCAGCGCCACTGGGGGGGACGAGCAGTACTTC. Its protein product is CSATGGDEQYF.

This clonotype has ten or more counts. The chain links TRBV28 to TRBJ1-6, with a weak D call TRBD1 (5 bases). Per the germline V gene, CDR1 is MDHEN and CDR2 is SYDVKM. The CDR3 is made up of 14 amino acids. Deletions cut 7 bases from V and 3 bases from J, with 10 bases between. The CDR3 loop is CASTQDSYNSPLHF. CDR3 bases: TGTGCCAGCACCCAAGACAGCTATAATTCACCCCTCCACTTT.

V is TRBV19 and J is TRBJ1-4; D is undetermined. Germline CDR1 LNHDA, CDR2 SQIVND (reference sequence). The CDR3 covers 15 residues. V dropped 5 bases and J dropped 0 bases, with 10 bases sitting between them. CDR3 residues: CASSFQTSTNEKLFF. The CDR3 bases are TGTGCCAGTAGTTTTCAGACATCAACTAATGAAAAACTGTTTTTT.

This clonotype was recorded a few times. The chain recombines TRBV30 with TRBJ2-7, with 10 bases aligning to TRBD1. CDR1 and CDR2 (germline): GTSNPN, SVGIG (reference sequence). The trim removed 1 base at V and 5 bases at J, leaving 5 bases unmatched. The CDR3 is 14 amino acids. The CDR3: CAWSAGTGADEQYF. CDR3 coding DNA: TGTGCCTGGAGTGCCGGGACAGGGGCCGACGAGCAGTACTTC.

This clonotype was counted at least ten times. This rearrangement joins TRBV28 to TRBJ2-4; D may be TRBD2 (5 bases). This CDR3 has 15 residues. Germline CDR1 MDHEN, CDR2 SYDVKM. Trimming removed 6 bases at V and 0 bases at J, with 12 bases between. CDR3 DNA: TGTGCCAGCAGGTCAAGCGGTCTAGCCAAAAACATTCAGTACTTC. It encodes CASRSSGLAKNIQYF.

This clonotype showed up just a few times. In DNA, the CDR3 is TGCGCCAGCAGCCAAGATTCGGTAGCGGGGGGGCCTTATGTCAAGCAGTATTTT. This encodes CASSQDSVAGGPYVKQYF. This chain joins TRBV4-3 and TRBJ2-3; 11 bases line up with TRBD2. The CDR3 has 18 amino acids. Germline assignment: CDR1 LGHNA and CDR2 YSLEER. Germline trimming cut 0 bases from V and 11 bases from J; bases unmatched to any gene: 16.

This clonotype was counted between two and nine times. V usage is TRBV6-1 and J usage is TRBJ2-7, with D perhaps assigned TRBD1 or TRBD2 (6 bases each). Trimming stripped 8 bases from V and 1 base from J, with 27 bases between. The germline V gene encodes CDR1 MNHNS and CDR2 SASEGT. This CDR3 is built from 18 residues. Written as DNA, the CDR3 is TGTGCCAGCGGACTACGGGCGGCTGGGGGGCGCCGGTCCTACGAGCAGTACTTC. This sequence encodes CASGLRAAGGRRSYEQYF.

In this sample, this clonotype turned up many times. This rearrangement joins TRBV5-1 to TRBJ2-5; D is possibly TRBD2 (5 bases). Germline V lookup: CDR1 SGHRS, CDR2 YFSETQ. Trimming shortened V by 0 bases and J by 2 bases, and 23 bases separated the two germline ends. The CDR3 contains 19 residues. Written as DNA, the CDR3 is TGCGCCAGCAGCTTGGATGGGAGTACCATGAGAACCCCACAAGAGACCCAGTACTTC. Protein sequence: CASSLDGSTMRTPQETQYF.

This clonotype came up many times. The gene calls are TRBV4-3 and TRBJ2-2, with no clear D. The V and J ends lost 0 bases and 5 bases respectively, with 7 bases between them. The CDR3 has 14 amino acids. Germline V gives CDR1 LGHNA, CDR2 YSLEER. CDR3 loop: CASSQEGSTGELFF. The CDR3 nucleotides are TGCGCCAGCAGCCAAGAGGGTAGTACCGGGGAGCTGTTTTTT.

This clonotype was seen at least ten times. The gene calls are TRBV5-1 and TRBJ1-4; 10 positions match TRBD1. V gave up 4 bases and J gave up 6 bases; unmatched junction bases: 6. The CDR3 contains 15 residues. The germline V gene has CDR1 SGHRS and CDR2 YFSETQ. Here the CDR3 reads CASSHSGTGDEKLFF. In DNA form, the CDR3 reads TGCGCCAGCAGCCATTCCGGGACAGGGGATGAAAAACTGTTTTTT.

This clonotype has ten or more counts. V is TRBV20-1 and J is TRBJ2-7; no definite D call. The CDR3 is 15 amino acids. CDR1 DFQATT and CDR2 SNEGSKA come from the germline V gene (reference sequence). Trimming stripped 4 bases from V and 3 bases from J, with 19 bases between. CDR3 protein: CSATPGRFPNYEQYF. Here the CDR3 DNA reads TGCAGTGCTACCCCTGGACGGTTTCCGAACTACGAGCAGTACTTC.

This clonotype appeared many times. The chain is built from TRBV11-3 and TRBJ2-2; a weak D match, TRBD1 (5 bases). The germline V gene has CDR1 SGHNT and CDR2 YENEEA. V was trimmed by 4 bases and J by 5 bases, leaving 8 bases between them. The CDR3 is 13 amino acids. The CDR3 DNA reads as TGTGCCAGCAGCTCCAGGGTAACCGGGGAGCTGTTTTTT. Its protein is CASSSRVTGELFF.